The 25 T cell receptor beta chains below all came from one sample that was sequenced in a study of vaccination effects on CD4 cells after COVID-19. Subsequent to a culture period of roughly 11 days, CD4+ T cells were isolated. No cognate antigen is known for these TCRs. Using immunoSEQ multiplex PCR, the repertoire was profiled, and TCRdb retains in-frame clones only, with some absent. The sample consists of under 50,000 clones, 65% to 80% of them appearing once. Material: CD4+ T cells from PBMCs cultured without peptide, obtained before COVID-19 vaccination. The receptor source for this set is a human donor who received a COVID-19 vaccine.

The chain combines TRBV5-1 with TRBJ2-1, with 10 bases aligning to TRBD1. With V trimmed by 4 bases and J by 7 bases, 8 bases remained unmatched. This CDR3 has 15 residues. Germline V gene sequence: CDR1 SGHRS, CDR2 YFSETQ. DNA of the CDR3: TGCGCCAGCAGCCGGGGACAGGGGAGTTGGAATGAGCAGTTCTTC. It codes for CASSRGQGSWNEQFF.

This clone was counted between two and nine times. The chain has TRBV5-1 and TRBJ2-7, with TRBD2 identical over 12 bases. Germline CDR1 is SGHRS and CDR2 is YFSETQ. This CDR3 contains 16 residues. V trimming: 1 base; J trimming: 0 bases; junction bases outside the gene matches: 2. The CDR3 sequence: CASSLTSGRSSYEQYF. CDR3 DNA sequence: TGCGCCAGCAGCTTGACTAGCGGGAGGAGCTCCTACGAGCAGTACTTC.

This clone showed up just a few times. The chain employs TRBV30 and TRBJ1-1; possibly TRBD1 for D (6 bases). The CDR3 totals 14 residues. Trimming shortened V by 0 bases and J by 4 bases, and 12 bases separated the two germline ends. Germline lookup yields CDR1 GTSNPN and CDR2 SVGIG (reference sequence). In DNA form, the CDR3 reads TGTGCCTGGAGTGTAATAGAGGGGGTCACTGAAGCTTTCTTT. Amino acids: CAWSVIEGVTEAFF.

CDR3 amino acids: CAWRSGSGSTGELFF. The CDR3 DNA follows: TGTGCCTGGAGAAGCGGGAGTGGCAGCACCGGGGAGCTGTTTTTT. This sequence joins TRBV30 and TRBJ2-2; 8 positions match TRBD2. The V segment lost 3 bases and the J segment 4 bases; nucleotides outside the gene matches: 7. Per germline, CDR1 GTSNPN and CDR2 SVGIG (reference sequence). The CDR3 consists of 15 residues.

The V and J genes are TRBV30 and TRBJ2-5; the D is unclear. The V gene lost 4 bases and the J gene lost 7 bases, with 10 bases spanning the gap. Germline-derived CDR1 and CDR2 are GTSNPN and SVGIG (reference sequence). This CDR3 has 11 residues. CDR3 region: CAWNQLGTQYF. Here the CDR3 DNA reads TGTGCCTGGAACCAACTGGGGACCCAGTACTTC.

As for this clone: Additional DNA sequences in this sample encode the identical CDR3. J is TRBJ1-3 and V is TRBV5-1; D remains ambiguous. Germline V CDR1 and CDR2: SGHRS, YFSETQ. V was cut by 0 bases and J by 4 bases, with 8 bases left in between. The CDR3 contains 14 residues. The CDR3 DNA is TGCGCCAGCAGCTTGGCCGGGTACGGAAACACCATATATTTT. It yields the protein CASSLAGYGNTIYF.

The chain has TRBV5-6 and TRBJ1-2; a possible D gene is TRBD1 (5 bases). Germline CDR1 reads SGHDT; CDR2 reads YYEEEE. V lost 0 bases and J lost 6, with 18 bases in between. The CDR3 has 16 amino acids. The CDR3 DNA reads TGTGCCAGCAGCTTGGACAGGTCCGCCTCCCTGCATGGCTACACCTTC. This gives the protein CASSLDRSASLHGYTF. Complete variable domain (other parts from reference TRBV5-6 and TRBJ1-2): DAGVTQSPTHLIKTRGQQVTLRCSPKSGHDTVSWYQQALGQGPQFIFQYYEEEERQRGNFPDRFSGHQFPNYSSELNVNALLLGDSALYLCASSLDRSASLHGYTFGSGTRLTVV.

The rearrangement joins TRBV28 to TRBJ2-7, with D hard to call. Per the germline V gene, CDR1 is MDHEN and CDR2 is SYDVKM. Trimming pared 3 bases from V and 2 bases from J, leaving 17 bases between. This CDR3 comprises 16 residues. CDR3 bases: TGTGCCAGCAGTTTTGATTACCGGAATAGAACCTACGAGCAGTACTTC. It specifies CASSFDYRNRTYEQYF. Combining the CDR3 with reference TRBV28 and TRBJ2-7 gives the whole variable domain DVKVTQSSRYLVKRTGEKVFLECVQDMDHENMFWYRQDPGLGLRLIYFSYDVKMKEKGDIPEGYSVSREKKERFSLILESASTNQTSMYLCASSFDYRNRTYEQYFGPGTRLTVT.

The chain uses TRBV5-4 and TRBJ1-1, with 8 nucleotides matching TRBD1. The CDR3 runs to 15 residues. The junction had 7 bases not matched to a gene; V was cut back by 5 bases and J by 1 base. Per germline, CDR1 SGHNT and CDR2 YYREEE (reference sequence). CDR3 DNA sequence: TGTGCCAGCAGTTCGACAGGGGTGGGGAACACTGAAGCTTTCTTT. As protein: CASSSTGVGNTEAFF. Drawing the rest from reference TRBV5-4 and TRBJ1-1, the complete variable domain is ETGVTQSPTHLIKTRGQQVTLRCSSQSGHNTVSWYQQALGQGPQFIFQYYREEENGRGNFPPRFSGLQFPNYSSELNVNALELDDSALYLCASSSTGVGNTEAFFGQGTRLTVV.

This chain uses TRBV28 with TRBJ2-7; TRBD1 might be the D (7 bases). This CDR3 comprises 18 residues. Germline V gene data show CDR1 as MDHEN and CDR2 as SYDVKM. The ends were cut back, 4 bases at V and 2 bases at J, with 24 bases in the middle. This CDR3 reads CASSSHGGGRSLTYEQYF. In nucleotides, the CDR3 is TGTGCCAGCAGTTCCCACGGAGGGGGCAGATCCCTGACCTACGAGCAGTACTTC.

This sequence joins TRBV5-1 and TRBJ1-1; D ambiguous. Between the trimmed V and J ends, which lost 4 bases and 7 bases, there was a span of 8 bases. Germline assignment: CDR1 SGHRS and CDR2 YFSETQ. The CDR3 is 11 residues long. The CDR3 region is CASSHRNEAFF. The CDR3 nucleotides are TGCGCCAGCAGCCACCGCAATGAAGCTTTCTTT.

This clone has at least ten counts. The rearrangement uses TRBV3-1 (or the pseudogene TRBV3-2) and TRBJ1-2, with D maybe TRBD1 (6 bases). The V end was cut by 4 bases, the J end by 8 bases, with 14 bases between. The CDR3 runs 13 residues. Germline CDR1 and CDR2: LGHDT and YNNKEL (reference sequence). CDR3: CASSRTDGGGYTF. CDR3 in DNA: TGTGCCAGCAGCCGGACAGACGGCGGCGGCTACACCTTC.

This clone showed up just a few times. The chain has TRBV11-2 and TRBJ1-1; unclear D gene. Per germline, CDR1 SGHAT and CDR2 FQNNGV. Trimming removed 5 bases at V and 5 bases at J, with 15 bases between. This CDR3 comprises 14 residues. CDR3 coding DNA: TGTGCCAGCAGCGCAGACCCCGGGTGGACTGAAGCTTTCTTT. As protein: CASSADPGWTEAFF. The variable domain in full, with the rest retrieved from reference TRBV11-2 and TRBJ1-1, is EAGVAQSPRYKIIEKRQSVAFWCNPISGHATLYWYQQILGQGPKLLIQFQNNGVVDDSQLPKDRFSAERLKGVDSTLKIQPAKLEDSAVYLCASSADPGWTEAFFGQGTRLTVV.

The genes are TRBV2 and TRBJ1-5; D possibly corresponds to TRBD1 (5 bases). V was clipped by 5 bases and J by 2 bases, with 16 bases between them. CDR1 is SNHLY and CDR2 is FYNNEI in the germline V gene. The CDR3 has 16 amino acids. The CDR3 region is CASSPWGGVGNQPQHF. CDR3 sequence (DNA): TGTGCCAGCAGTCCGTGGGGAGGGGTAGGCAATCAGCCCCAGCATTTT.

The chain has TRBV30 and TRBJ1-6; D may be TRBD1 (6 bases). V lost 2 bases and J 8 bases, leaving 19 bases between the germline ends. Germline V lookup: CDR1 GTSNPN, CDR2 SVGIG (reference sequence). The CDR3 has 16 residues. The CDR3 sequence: CAWSLSGGGFDSPLHF. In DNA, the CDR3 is TGTGCCTGGAGTTTGAGTGGGGGCGGTTTCGATTCACCCCTCCACTTT.

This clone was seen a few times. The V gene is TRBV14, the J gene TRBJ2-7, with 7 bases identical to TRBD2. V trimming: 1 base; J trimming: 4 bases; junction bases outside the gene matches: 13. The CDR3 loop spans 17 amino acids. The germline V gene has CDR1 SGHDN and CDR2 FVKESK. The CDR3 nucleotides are TGTGCCAGCAGCCAAGGCGTGCTTCGCGGGGGTACATACGAGCAGTACTTC. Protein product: CASSQGVLRGGTYEQYF.

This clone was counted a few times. The CDR3 reads CASSYSDRGEQYF. CDR3 sequence (DNA): TGTGCCAGCAGTTACTCGGACAGGGGCGAGCAGTACTTC. The V call is TRBV6-2 or TRBV6-3, the J call TRBJ2-7; 9 bases line up with TRBD1. The V segment lost 0 bases and the J segment 6 bases; nucleotides outside the gene matches: 0. There are 13 residues in the CDR3. CDR1 is MNHEY, CDR2 SVGEGT, per germline.

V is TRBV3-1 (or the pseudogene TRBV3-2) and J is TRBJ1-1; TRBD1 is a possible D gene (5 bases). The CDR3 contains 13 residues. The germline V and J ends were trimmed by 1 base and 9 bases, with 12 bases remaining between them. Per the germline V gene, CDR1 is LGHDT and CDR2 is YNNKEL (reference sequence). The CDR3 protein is CASSQVGADQAFF. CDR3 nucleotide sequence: TGTGCCAGCAGCCAAGTAGGGGCAGACCAAGCTTTCTTT.

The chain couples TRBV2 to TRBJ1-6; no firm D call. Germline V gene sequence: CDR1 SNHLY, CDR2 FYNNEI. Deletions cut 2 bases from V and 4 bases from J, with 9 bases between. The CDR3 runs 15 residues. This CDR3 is CASSESHSYNSPLHF. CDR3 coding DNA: TGTGCCAGCAGTGAAAGCCACAGTTATAATTCACCCCTCCACTTT.

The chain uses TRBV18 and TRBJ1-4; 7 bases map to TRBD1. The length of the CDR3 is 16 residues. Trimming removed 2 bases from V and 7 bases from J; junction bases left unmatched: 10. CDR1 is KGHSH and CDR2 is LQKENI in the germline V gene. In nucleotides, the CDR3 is TGTGCCAGCTCACCAATCACACATCAGGGGGTTGAAAAACTGTTTTTT. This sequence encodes CASSPITHQGVEKLFF.

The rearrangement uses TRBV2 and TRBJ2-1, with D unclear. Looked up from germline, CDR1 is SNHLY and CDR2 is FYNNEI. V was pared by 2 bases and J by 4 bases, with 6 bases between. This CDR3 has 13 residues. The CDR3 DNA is TGTGCCAGCAGTGAAAAGGAATACAATGAGCAGTTCTTC. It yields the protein CASSEKEYNEQFF.

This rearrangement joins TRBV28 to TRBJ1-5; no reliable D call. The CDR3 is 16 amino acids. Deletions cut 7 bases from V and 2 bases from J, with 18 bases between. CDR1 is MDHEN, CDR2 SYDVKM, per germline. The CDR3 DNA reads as TGTGCCAGCACCCTTTATGCTATCCGGGGCAATCAGCCCCAGCATTTT. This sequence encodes CASTLYAIRGNQPQHF.

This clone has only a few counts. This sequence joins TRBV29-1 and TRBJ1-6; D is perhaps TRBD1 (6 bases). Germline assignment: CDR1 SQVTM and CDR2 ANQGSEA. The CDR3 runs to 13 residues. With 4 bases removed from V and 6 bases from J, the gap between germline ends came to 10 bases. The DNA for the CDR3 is TGCAGCGTTGGTGGGACACCTAATTCACCCCTCCACTTT. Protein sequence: CSVGGTPNSPLHF.

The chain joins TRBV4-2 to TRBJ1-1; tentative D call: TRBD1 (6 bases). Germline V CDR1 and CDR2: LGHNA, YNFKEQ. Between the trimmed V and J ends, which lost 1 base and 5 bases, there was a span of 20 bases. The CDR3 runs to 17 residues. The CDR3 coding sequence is TGTGCCAGCAGCCAAGTGTTTAAAGGGGGGGTATGGACTGAAGCTTTCTTT. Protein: CASSQVFKGGVWTEAFF.

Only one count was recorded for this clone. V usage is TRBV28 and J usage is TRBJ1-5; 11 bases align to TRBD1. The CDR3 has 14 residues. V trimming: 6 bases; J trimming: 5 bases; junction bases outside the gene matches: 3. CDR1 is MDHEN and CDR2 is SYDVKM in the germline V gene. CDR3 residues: CASRRDRGYQPQHF. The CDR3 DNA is TGTGCCAGCAGACGGGACAGGGGGTATCAGCCCCAGCATTTT.